A selection of T cell receptor beta chains follows, all from one sample in a study of spatial heterogeneity in lung cancer. TCRdb analysed the 5' RACE reads with MiXCR anew, one entry per CDR3 protein. The repertoire consists of roughly 18,000 distinct CDR3 sequences, with roughly 5.7% occurring once and the leading ten covering over 9%. The material sequenced was lung tumor tissue, taken at surgery. These receptors all come from a female donor with early-stage non-small cell lung cancer. The CDR3 runs from the conserved cysteine through the conserved F or W. Rows give clone size only sometimes, using once, few, many, or a class for an expanded clone.

abundance,v_gene,j_gene,CDR3aa
many,TRBV5-1,TRBJ2-1,CASSLGNEQFF
NA,TRBV20-1,TRBJ2-5,CSAWTSGSLGTQYF
many,TRBV29-1,TRBJ2-3,CSVGGTSGQTDTQYF
medium-sized,TRBV10-3,TRBJ2-7,CAISEPGQGANEQYF
medium-sized,TRBV7-7,TRBJ2-5,CASSDTGTPTQYF
NA,TRBV16,TRBJ2-2,CASSPRTTGELFF
many,TRBV10-3,TRBJ1-1,CATIGQSGTEAFF
medium-sized,TRBV10-3,TRBJ2-5,CAISESGFQETQYF
many,TRBV29-1,TRBJ1-1,CSVEEKGQSGEAFF
NA,TRBV25-1,TRBJ2-1,CASRGAEQFF
many,TRBV6-5,TRBJ2-5,CASSYKAPETQYF
many,TRBV29-1,TRBJ2-1,CSVEKTAAQGGEQFF
NA,TRBV7-2,TRBJ2-7,CASSPSGTSTYEQYF
medium-sized,TRBV7-3,TRBJ2-1,CASSFSGGRDEQFF
many,TRBV2,TRBJ2-3,CASSDTQGRTGDTQYF